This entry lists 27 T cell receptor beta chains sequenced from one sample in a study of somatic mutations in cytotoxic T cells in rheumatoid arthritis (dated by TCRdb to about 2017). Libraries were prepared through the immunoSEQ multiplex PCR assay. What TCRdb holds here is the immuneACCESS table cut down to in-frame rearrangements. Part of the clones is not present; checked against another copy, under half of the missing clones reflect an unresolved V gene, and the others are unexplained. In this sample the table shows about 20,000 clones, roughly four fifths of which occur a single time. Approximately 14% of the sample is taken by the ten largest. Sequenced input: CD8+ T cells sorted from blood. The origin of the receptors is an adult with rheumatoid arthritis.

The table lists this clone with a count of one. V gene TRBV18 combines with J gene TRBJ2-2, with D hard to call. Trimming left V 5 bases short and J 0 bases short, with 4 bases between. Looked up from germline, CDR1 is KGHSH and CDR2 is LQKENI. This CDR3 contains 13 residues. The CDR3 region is CASSGPNTGELFF. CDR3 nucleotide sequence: TGTGCCAGCTCAGGCCCGAACACCGGGGAGCTGTTTTTT. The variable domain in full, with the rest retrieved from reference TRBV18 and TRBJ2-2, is NAGVMQNPRHLVRRRGQEARLRCSPMKGHSHVYWYRQLPEEGLKFMVYLQKENIIDESGMPKERFSAEFPKEGPSILRIQQVVRGDSAAYFCASSGPNTGELFFGEGSRLTVL.

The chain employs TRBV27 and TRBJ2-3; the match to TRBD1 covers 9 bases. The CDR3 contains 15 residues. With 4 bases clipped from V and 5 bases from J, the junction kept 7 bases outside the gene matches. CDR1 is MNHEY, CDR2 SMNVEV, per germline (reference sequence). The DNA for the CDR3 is TGTGCCAGCAGTTCACAGGGGGCTTTTGTAGATACGCAGTATTTT. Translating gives CASSSQGAFVDTQYF.

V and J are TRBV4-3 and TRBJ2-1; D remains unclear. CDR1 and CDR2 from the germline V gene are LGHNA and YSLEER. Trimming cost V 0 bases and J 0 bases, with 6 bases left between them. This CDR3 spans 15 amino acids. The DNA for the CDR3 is TGCGCCAGCAGCCAAGACAGTAGCTCCTACAATGAGCAGTTCTTC. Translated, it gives CASSQDSSSYNEQFF.

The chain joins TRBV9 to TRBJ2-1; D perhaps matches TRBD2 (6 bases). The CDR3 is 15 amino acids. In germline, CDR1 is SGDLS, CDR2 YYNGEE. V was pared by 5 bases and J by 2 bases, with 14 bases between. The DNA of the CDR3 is TGTGCCAGCAGTGCGGGAAGGGAGACCTACAATGAGCAGTTCTTC. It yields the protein CASSAGRETYNEQFF. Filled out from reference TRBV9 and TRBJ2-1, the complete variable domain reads DSGVTQTPKHLITATGQRVTLRCSPRSGDLSVYWYQQSLDQGLQFLIQYYNGEERAKGNILERFSAQQFPDLHSELNLSSLELGDSALYFCASSAGRETYNEQFFGPGTRLTVL.

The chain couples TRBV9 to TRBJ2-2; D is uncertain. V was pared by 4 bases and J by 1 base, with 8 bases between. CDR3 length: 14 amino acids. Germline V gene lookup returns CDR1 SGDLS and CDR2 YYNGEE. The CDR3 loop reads CASSISQNTGELFF. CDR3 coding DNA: TGTGCCAGCAGCATCTCACAGAACACCGGGGAGCTGTTTTTT. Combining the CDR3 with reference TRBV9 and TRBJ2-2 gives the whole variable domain DSGVTQTPKHLITATGQRVTLRCSPRSGDLSVYWYQQSLDQGLQFLIQYYNGEERAKGNILERFSAQQFPDLHSELNLSSLELGDSALYFCASSISQNTGELFFGEGSRLTVL.

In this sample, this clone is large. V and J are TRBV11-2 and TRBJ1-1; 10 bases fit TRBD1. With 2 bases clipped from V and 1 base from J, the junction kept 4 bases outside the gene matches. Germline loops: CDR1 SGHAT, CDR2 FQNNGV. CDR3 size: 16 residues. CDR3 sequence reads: CASSLPGQGTNTEAFF. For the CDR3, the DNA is TGTGCCAGCAGCTTACCGGGACAGGGGACGAACACTGAAGCTTTCTTT.

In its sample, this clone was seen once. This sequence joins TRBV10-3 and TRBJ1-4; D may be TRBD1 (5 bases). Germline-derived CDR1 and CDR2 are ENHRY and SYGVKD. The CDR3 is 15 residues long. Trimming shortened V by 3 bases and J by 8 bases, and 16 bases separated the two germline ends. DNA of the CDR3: TGTGCCATCAGTGATCCACCCTCGGGGGAGGAAAAACTGTTTTTT. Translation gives CAISDPPSGEEKLFF.

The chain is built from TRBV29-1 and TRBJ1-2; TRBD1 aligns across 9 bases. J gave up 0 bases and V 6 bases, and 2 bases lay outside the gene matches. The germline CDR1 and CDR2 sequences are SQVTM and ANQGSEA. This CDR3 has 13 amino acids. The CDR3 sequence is CSVGTGSNYGYTF. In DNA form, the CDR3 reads TGCAGCGTCGGGACAGGGTCTAACTATGGCTACACCTTC.

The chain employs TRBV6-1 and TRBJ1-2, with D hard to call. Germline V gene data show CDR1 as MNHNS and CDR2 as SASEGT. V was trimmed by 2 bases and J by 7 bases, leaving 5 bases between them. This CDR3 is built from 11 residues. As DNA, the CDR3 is TGTGCCAGCAGTGAACTCGGTGGCTACACCTTC. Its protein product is CASSELGGYTF.

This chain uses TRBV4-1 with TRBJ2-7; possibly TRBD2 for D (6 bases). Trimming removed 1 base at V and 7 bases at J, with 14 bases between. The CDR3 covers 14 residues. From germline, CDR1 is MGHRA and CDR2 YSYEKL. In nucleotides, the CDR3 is TGCGCCAGCAGCCAAGCCCTCGGGGGTAGGGAGCAGTACTTC. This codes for CASSQALGGREQYF.

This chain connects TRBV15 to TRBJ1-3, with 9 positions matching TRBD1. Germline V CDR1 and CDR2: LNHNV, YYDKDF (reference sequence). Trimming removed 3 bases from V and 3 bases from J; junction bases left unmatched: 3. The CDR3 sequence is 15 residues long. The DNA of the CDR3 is TGTGCCACCAGCAGCCAGACAGGGGGTGGAAACACCATATATTTT. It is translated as CATSSQTGGGNTIYF.

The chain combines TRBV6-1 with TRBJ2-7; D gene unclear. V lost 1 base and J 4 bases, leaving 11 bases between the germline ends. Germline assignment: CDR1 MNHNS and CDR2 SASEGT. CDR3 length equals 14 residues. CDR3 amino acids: CASSEGGWEYEQYV. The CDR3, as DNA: TGTGCCAGCAGTGAAGGTGGCTGGGAATACGAGCAGTACGTC.

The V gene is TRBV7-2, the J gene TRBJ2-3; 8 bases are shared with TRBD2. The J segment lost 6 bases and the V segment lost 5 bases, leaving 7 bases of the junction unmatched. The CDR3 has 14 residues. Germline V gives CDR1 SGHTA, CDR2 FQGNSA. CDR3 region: CASSLTGGWDTQYF. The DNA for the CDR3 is TGTGCCAGCAGCCTAACGGGGGGGTGGGATACGCAGTATTTT.

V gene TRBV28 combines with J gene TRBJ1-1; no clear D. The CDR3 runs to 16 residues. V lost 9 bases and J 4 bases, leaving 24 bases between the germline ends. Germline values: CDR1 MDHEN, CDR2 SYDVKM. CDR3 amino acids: CASLGRPPVGSTEAFF. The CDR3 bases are TGTGCCAGTTTGGGGAGGCCCCCTGTAGGAAGCACTGAAGCTTTCTTT.

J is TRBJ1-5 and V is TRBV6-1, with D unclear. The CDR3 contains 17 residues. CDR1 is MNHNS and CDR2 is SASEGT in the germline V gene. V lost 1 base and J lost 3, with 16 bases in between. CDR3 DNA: TGTGCCAGCAGTGAAGTTGTAGGCAGGCCCTCCAATCAGCCCCAGCATTTT. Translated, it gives CASSEVVGRPSNQPQHF.

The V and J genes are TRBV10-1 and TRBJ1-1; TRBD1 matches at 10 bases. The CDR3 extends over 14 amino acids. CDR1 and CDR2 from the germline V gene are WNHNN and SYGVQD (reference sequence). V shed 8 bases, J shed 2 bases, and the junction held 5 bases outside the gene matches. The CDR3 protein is CASDRQGANTEAFF. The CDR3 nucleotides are TGCGCCAGCGATAGACAGGGGGCTAACACTGAAGCTTTCTTT.

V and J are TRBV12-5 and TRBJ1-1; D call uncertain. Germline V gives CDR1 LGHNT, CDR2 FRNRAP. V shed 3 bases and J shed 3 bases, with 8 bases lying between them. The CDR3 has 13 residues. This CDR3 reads CASGFYLDTEAFF. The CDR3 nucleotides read TGTGCTAGTGGTTTTTACCTGGACACTGAAGCTTTCTTT.

CDR3 DNA sequence: TGTGCCAGCAGTACCGCCTACAGTTCTTCCCACCCACGAGAAAAACTGTTTTTT. Translation: CASSTAYSSSHPREKLFF. The chain uses TRBV28 and TRBJ1-4; D not certain. V gave up 5 bases and J gave up 8 bases, with 27 bases separating them. Germline loops: CDR1 MDHEN, CDR2 SYDVKM. CDR3 size: 18 residues.

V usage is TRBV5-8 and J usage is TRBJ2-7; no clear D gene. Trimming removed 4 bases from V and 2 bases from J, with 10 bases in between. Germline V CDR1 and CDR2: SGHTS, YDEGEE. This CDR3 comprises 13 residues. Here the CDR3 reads CASSDPPPYEQYF. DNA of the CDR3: TGTGCCAGCAGCGATCCCCCCCCCTACGAGCAGTACTTC.

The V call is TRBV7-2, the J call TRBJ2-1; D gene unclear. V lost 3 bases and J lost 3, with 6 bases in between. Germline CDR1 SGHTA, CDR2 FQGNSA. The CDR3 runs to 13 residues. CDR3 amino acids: CASSLENYNEQFF. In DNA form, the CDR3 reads TGTGCCAGCAGCTTGGAGAACTACAATGAGCAGTTCTTC.

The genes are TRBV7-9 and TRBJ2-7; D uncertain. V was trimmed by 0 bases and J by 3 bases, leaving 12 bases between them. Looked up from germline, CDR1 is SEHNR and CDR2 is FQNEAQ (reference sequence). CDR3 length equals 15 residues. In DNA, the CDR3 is TGTGCCAGCAGCTTAGCGCGTAGCTCGAGCTACGAGCAGTACTTC. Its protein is CASSLARSSSYEQYF.

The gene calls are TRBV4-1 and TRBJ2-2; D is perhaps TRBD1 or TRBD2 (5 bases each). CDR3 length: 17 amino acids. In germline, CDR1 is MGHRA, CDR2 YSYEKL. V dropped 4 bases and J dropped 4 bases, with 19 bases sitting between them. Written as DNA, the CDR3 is TGCGCCAGCAGCCCCCAGGGAGCGGAGCCCTTCACCGGGGAGCTGTTTTTT. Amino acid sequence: CASSPQGAEPFTGELFF.

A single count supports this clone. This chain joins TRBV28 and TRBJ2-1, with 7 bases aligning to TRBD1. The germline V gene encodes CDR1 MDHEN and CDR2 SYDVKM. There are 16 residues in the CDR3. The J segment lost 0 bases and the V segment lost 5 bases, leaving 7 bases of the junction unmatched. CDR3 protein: CASSPRDRSSYNEQFF. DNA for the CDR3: TGTGCCAGCAGTCCCCGGGACAGAAGCTCCTACAATGAGCAGTTCTTC.

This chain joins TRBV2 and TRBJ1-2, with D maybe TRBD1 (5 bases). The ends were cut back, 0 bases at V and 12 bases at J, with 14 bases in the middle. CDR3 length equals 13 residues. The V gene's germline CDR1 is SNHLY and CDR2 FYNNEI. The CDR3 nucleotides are TGTGCCAGCAGTGAAGCGTGGGGGTCGATGGACACCTTC. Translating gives CASSEAWGSMDTF.

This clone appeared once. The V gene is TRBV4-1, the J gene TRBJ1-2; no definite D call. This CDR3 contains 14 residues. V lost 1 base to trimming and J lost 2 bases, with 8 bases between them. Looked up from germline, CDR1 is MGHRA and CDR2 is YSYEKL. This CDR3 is CASSQVGTNYGYTF. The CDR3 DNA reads TGCGCCAGCAGCCAAGTTGGCACAAACTATGGCTACACCTTC.

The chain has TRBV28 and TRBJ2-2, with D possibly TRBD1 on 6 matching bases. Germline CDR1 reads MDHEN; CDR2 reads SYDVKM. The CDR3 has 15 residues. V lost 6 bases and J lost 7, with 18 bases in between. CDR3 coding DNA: TGTGCCAGCAGCTCCGGGACAAGCGCGGTCGGGGAGCTGTTTTTT. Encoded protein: CASSSGTSAVGELFF. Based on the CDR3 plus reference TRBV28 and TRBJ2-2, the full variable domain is DVKVTQSSRYLVKRTGEKVFLECVQDMDHENMFWYRQDPGLGLRLIYFSYDVKMKEKGDIPEGYSVSREKKERFSLILESASTNQTSMYLCASSSGTSAVGELFFGEGSRLTVL.

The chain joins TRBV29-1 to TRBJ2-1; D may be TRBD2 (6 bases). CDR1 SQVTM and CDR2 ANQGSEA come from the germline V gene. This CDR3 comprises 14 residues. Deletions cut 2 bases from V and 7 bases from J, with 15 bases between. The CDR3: CSVEQAGKGNEQFF. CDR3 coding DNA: TGCAGCGTTGAACAGGCGGGGAAGGGTAATGAGCAGTTCTTC.